This T cell receptor beta chain was captured by sequencing in a study of T cells after yellow fever vaccination. Study-wide context: It was SMART-Seq v4 Ultra Low Input that prepared the fractions with low cell numbers. Study observations and caveats: Most primary-vaccination clones recurred post-booster (under 98% CD4, roughly 87% CD8). CD4 and CD8 compartments shared a small share of clonotypes, likely from convergent recombination.

V was clipped by 6 bases and J by 5 bases; unmatched bases: 9. This CDR3 has 15 amino acids. Template switching by 5'RACE produced TCR cDNA, adding a universal primer site and UMIs. MiXCR was run by TCRdb on the 5' RACE reads, yielding one entry per CDR3 protein. Among some 110,000 distinct CDR3 sequences listed, approximately 8.4% were seen once. This clonotype was counted many times. Its antigen is as yet unknown. The clonotype comes from a man between 25 and 39 years old who received the YFV17D yellow fever vaccine. This sequence joins TRBV12-3 or TRBV12-4 and TRBJ2-5, with 10 bases matching TRBD2. The source was CD8+ T cells sorted from PBMCs, collected 45 days after the yellow fever booster vaccination. The CDR3 bases are TGTGCCAGCAGGCAAGCGGGAGGGCCTGGGGAGACCCAGTACTTC. It yields the protein CASRQAGGPGETQYF.